The source of this T cell receptor beta chain is a study of regulatory T cells in long-lasting Graves disease. Arm-PCR of CDR3 regions and iRepertoire HTBI primers were the basis on which TCR beta libraries were built. TCRdb fed the multiplex PCR reads into MiXCR, producing one record per CDR3 protein. Seen here are roughly 500,000 distinct CDR3 sequences, approximately 22% observed once, and the top ten hold under 15%. The CDR3 contains 14 residues. V lost 3 bases, J lost 4 bases, and 11 bases lay in between. Indicated time point: persistent/refractory GD, antithyroid drugs over 5 years with positive TRAb. Making the TCR library involved RNA that had been extracted from PBMCs.

The sequencing here drew on peripheral blood mononuclear cells (PBMCs), taken when the disease was refractory, from a patient treated with antithyroid drugs. The origin of this receptor is a female donor with Graves disease. The chain has TRBV12-3 or TRBV12-4 and TRBJ2-3, with unresolved D. Here the CDR3 DNA reads TGTGCCAGCAGTTTCCGGGCTTCTGCAGATACGCAGTATTTT. Translating gives CASSFRASADTQYF.